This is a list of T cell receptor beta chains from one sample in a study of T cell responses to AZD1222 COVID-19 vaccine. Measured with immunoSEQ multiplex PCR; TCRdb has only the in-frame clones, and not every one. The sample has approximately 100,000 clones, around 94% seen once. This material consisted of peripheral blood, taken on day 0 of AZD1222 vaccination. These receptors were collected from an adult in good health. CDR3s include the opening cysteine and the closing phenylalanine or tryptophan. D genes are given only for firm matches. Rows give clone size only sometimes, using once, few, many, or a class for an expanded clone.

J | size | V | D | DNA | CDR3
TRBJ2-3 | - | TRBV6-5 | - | TGTGCCAGCAGTCGGACGGCAGATACGCAGTATTTT | CASSRTADTQYF
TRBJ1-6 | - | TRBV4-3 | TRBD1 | TGCGCCAGCAGCCTCTGGGGGACAGGGAAGGGTTCACCCCTCCACTTT | CASSLWGTGKGSPLHF
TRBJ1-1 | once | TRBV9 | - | TGTGCCAGCAGCGTAGAAGGACGGGCCCCGGATTACACTGAAGCTTTCTTT | CASSVEGRAPDYTEAFF
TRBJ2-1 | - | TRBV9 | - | TGTGCCAGCAGCGTAGTGGGAGCCGTAGCTGAGCAGTTCTTC | CASSVVGAVAEQFF
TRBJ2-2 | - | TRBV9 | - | TGTGCCAGCAGCGTAGCCCTGTCCCTAACCGGGGAGCTGTTTTTT | CASSVALSLTGELFF
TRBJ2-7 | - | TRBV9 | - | TGTGCCAGCAGCGTAGAAGGGCAGGGGTACGAGCAGTACTTC | CASSVEGQGYEQYF
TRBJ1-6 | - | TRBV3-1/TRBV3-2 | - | TGTGCCAGCAGCCAGGGGAGGGCAAATTCACCCCTCCACTTT | CASSQGRANSPLHF
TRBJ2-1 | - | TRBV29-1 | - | TGCAGCGGCAATAGCGGAATCACGGATGAGCAGTTCTTC | CSGNSGITDEQFF
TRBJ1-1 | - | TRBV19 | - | TGTGCCAGTAGTTCGAGGGTTGGTGAAGCTTTCTTT | CASSSRVGEAFF
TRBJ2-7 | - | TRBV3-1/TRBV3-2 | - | TGTGCCAGCAGCCAAGACGAGGCCCGCATAAGGGAGCAGTACTTC | CASSQDEARIREQYF
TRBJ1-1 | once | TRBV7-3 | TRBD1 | TGTGCCAGCAGCTCGGACAGGGAGAACACTGAAGCTTTCTTT | CASSSDRENTEAFF
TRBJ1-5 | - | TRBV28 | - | TGTGCCAGCTCTTGGGCCAATCAGCCCCAGCATTTT | CASSWANQPQHF
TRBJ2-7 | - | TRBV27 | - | TGTGCCAGCAGTTTCGGGGTTGACGCCGAGCAGTACTTC | CASSFGVDAEQYF
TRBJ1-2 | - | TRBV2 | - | TGTGCCAGCAGTGAACAGGGGTGGGCCAACTATGGCTACACCTTC | CASSEQGWANYGYTF
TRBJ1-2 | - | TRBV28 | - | TGTGCCAGCAGTTTACCTAGGCACTATGGCTACACCTTC | CASSLPRHYGYTF
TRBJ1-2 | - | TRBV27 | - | TGTGCCAGCAGTCCGTTTGTGGACAGCAACTATGGCTACACCTTC | CASSPFVDSNYGYTF
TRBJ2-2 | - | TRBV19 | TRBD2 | TGTGCCAGTAGTCGGACTAGCTCGGCCGGGGAGCTGTTTTTT | CASSRTSSAGELFF
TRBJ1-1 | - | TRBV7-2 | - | TGTGCCAGCAGCTTCTTCGAGAACACTGAAGCTTTCTTT | CASSFFENTEAFF
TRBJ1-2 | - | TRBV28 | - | TGTGCCAGCAGTTTCGGGGGGACGGGTAACTATGGCTACACCTTC | CASSFGGTGNYGYTF
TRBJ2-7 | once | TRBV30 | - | TGTGCCTGGAGCCGTATTCTGGGGCCAATTACGGCCAGAAATCGGATAGCCTACGAGCAGTACTTC | CAWSRILGPITARNRIAYEQYF
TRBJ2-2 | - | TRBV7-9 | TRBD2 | TGTGCCAGCCCTCGTCGCGGGGGCACCGGGGAGCTGTTTTTT | CASPRRGGTGELFF
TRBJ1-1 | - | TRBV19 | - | TGTGCCAGTAGTATGGCAGCGTTGACAGAAGCTTTCTTT | CASSMAALTEAFF
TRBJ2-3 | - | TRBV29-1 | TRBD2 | TGCAGCGCCGTGCCTAGCGGGAGGGCAGTAGATACGCAGTATTTT | CSAVPSGRAVDTQYF
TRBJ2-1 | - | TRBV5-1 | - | TGCGCCAGCAAGTGGGCAGGGTCACAGGATGAGCAGTTCTTC | CASKWAGSQDEQFF
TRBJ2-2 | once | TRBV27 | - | TGTGCCAGCAGTTTCGGGAACACCGGGGAGCTGTTTTTT | CASSFGNTGELFF
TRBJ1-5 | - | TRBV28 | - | TGTGCCAGCAGTGAGAGGGTTGGGGATCAGCCCCAGCATTTT | CASSERVGDQPQHF
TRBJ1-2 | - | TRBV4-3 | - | TGCGCCAGCAGCCAGGACAGCGGCTATGGCTACACCTTC | CASSQDSGYGYTF
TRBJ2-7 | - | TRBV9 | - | TGTGCCAGCAGCGTAGCGGTAATGGGGTACGAGCAGTACTTC | CASSVAVMGYEQYF
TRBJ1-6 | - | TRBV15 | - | TGTGCCACCAGCAGAGATATGGAGAATTCACCCCTCCACTTT | CATSRDMENSPLHF
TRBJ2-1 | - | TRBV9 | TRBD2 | TGTGCCAGCAGCAACCACCCGGGACTAGCGGTCAATGAGCAGTTCTTC | CASSNHPGLAVNEQFF
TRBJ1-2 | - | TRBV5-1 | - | TGCGCCAGCAGCTTGGAGGGGGGGATCGCCTATGGCTACACCTTC | CASSLEGGIAYGYTF
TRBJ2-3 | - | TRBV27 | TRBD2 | TGTGCCAGCAGCCCGGGGGGACTAGCGGGGACAGATACGCAGTATTTT | CASSPGGLAGTDTQYF
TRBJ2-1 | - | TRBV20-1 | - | TGCAGTGCTCAACAGGGAAATGAGCAGTTCTTC | CSAQQGNEQFF
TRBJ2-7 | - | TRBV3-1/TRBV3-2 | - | TGTGCCAGCAGCCAAGACGGCTACGAAACGATTCCTCCCTACGAGCAGTACTTC | CASSQDGYETIPPYEQYF
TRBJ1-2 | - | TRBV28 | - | TGTGCCAGCAGTTCCACAGGTTATGGCTACACCTTC | CASSSTGYGYTF
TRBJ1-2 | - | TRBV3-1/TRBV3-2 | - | TGTGCCAGCAGCCAAGCAGTAACAGGGACTCACTATGGCTACACCTTC | CASSQAVTGTHYGYTF
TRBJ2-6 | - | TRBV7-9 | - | TGTGCCAGCAGCTTCTCGTCAGGAATCTCTGGGGCCAACGTCCTGACTTTC | CASSFSSGISGANVLTF
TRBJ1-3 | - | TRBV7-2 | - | TGTGCCAGCAGCTTAGTCACCGCGGACACCATATATTTT | CASSLVTADTIYF
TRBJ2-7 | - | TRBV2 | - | TGTGCCAGCCTCTCCCTAGCACTTAGCTCCTACGAGCAGTACTTC | CASLSLALSSYEQYF
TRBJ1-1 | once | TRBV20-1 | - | TGCAGTGCTAGTCAGGCAGCGAGTACTGAAGCTTTCTTT | CSASQAASTEAFF
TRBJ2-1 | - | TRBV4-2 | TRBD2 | TGTGCCAGCAGCCAAGACGGGAGGCTCGACAATGAGCAGTTCTTC | CASSQDGRLDNEQFF
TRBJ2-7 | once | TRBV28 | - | TGTGCCAGCAGTGGAACGCAGCAGCAGTACTTC | CASSGTQQQYF
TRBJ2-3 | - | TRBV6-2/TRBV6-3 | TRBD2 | TGTGCCAGCAGTTCGATACTAGCGGGGCTAAGAGATACGCAGTATTTT | CASSSILAGLRDTQYF
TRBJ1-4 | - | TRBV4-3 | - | TGCGCCAGCAGCCAAGGATTCGCTAGGTCAGGCAAACTGTTTTTT | CASSQGFARSGKLFF
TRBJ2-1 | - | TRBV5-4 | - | TGTGCCAGCAGCTTGGTTCGGGGTATCTACAATGAGCAGTTCTTC | CASSLVRGIYNEQFF
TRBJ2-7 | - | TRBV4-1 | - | TGCGCCAGCCCCCCGGGGACATCTCACGAGCAGTACTTC | CASPPGTSHEQYF
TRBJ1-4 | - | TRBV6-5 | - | TGTGCCAGCAGTTACGGGGAGTTGGATGAAAAACTGTTTTTT | CASSYGELDEKLFF
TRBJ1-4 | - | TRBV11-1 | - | TGTGCCAGCAGCGCTGGGACGTTAGAAAAACTGTTTTTT | CASSAGTLEKLFF
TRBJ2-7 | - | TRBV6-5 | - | TGTGCCAGCAGTACCCAACAGGGAGTTAGGAGCGAGCAGTACTTC | CASSTQQGVRSEQYF
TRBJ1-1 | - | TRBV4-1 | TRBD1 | TGCGCCAGCAGCCTATACCTACCGGGACAGGGGATGTTGGGCACTGAAGCTTTCTTT | CASSLYLPGQGMLGTEAFF
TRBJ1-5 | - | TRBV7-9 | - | TGTGCCAGCAGCTTAGGCCTTTCGACAGGAGACAATAGCAATCAGCCCCAGCATTTT | CASSLGLSTGDNSNQPQHF
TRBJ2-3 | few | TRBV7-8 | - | TGTGCCAGCAGCTTAGAGGGTAGCGGACGATCTAGCACAGATACGCAGTATTTT | CASSLEGSGRSSTDTQYF
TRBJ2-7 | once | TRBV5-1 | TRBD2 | TGCGCCAGCAGCTTTAGGAGCGGGGGGATTATGATCTACGAGCAGTACTTC | CASSFRSGGIMIYEQYF
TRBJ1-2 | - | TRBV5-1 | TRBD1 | TGCGCCAGCAGCTCGGGGACAGGGGGACCCTCCGGGTATGGCTACACCTTC | CASSSGTGGPSGYGYTF